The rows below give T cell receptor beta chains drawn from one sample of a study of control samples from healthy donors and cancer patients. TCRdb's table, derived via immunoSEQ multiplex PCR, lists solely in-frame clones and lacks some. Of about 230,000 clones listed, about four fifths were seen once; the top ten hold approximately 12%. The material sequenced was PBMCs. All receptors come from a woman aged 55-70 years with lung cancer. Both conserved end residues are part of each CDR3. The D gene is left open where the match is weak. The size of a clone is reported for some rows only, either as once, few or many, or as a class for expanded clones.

cdr3_nt: TGTGCCAGCAGCCCGGGACAGGGTAGATATGGCTACACCTTC; cdr3_aa: CASSPGQGRYGYTF; j_call: TRBJ1-2; clone_size: once; d_call: TRBD1; v_call: TRBV3-1/TRBV3-2
cdr3_nt: TGTGCCAGTTCAACAGGGAGTCCCTACAATGAGCAGTTCTTC; cdr3_aa: CASSTGSPYNEQFF; j_call: TRBJ2-1; clone_size: NA; d_call: NA; v_call: TRBV2
cdr3_nt: TGTGCCAGCAGCCGGGACGGAGTGAACTCCGGGGAGCTGTTTTTT; cdr3_aa: CASSRDGVNSGELFF; j_call: TRBJ2-2; clone_size: NA; d_call: NA; v_call: TRBV5-4
cdr3_nt: TGTGCCTGGAGTGTAGGGTTAGCGGGAGGGTATGAGCAGTTCTTC; cdr3_aa: CAWSVGLAGGYEQFF; j_call: TRBJ2-1; clone_size: NA; d_call: TRBD2; v_call: TRBV30
cdr3_nt: TGTGCCAGCAGTCAAGGGACCAACGCCTACGAGCAGTACTTC; cdr3_aa: CASSQGTNAYEQYF; j_call: TRBJ2-7; clone_size: NA; d_call: NA; v_call: TRBV6-2/TRBV6-3
cdr3_nt: TGCGCCAGCAGCCCCGGGACAGCTTCTCTTAACTATGGCTACACCTTC; cdr3_aa: CASSPGTASLNYGYTF; j_call: TRBJ1-2; clone_size: NA; d_call: TRBD1; v_call: TRBV5-1
cdr3_nt: TGTGCCACCAGTGCCTCGGTCCCTATTTTGGGAGAAGCTTTCTTT; cdr3_aa: CATSASVPILGEAFF; j_call: TRBJ1-1; clone_size: NA; d_call: NA; v_call: TRBV24-1
cdr3_nt: TGCGCCAGCAGCTTGGGCCCTCGGGGGGTAGTGGAAGAGACCCAGTACTTC; cdr3_aa: CASSLGPRGVVEETQYF; j_call: TRBJ2-5; clone_size: NA; d_call: TRBD2; v_call: TRBV5-1
cdr3_nt: TGTGCCAGAAGCCCTGGGACTAGCGGGGGGGCCGAGCAGTACTTC; cdr3_aa: CARSPGTSGGAEQYF; j_call: TRBJ2-7; clone_size: NA; d_call: TRBD2; v_call: TRBV5-3
cdr3_nt: TGCGCCAGCAGCCGTCGACTGATTAATGAAAAACTGTTTTTT; cdr3_aa: CASSRRLINEKLFF; j_call: TRBJ1-4; clone_size: NA; d_call: NA; v_call: TRBV4-1
cdr3_nt: TGTGCCACCAATCGGGGGGGCAGCTCCTACGAGCAGTACTTC; cdr3_aa: CATNRGGSSYEQYF; j_call: TRBJ2-7; clone_size: NA; d_call: TRBD2; v_call: TRBV28
cdr3_nt: TGTGCCAGCAGCCCTCCCCCAGGGGGCACAGATACGCAGTATTTT; cdr3_aa: CASSPPPGGTDTQYF; j_call: TRBJ2-3; clone_size: NA; d_call: NA; v_call: TRBV5-4
cdr3_nt: TGTGCCAGCAGCTTAGGGGGAGGCGGGGAGCTGTTTTTT; cdr3_aa: CASSLGGGGELFF; j_call: TRBJ2-2; clone_size: NA; d_call: NA; v_call: TRBV7-3
cdr3_nt: TGTGCCAGCAGGGATGGGAGTGATTATGGCTACACCTTC; cdr3_aa: CASRDGSDYGYTF; j_call: TRBJ1-2; clone_size: once; d_call: NA; v_call: TRBV6-4
cdr3_nt: TGTGCCTGGAGTTACCCCGGACAGGCAGATACGCAGTATTTT; cdr3_aa: CAWSYPGQADTQYF; j_call: TRBJ2-3; clone_size: NA; d_call: TRBD1; v_call: TRBV30
cdr3_nt: TGTGCCAGCAGCCTAAAGGGGGCTAGGGTGTCAACTAATGAAAAACTGTTTTTT; cdr3_aa: CASSLKGARVSTNEKLFF; j_call: TRBJ1-4; clone_size: NA; d_call: TRBD1; v_call: TRBV3-1/TRBV3-2
cdr3_nt: TGCGCCAGCAGCTTGTTGGGGGCTGGCTACACCTTC; cdr3_aa: CASSLLGAGYTF; j_call: TRBJ1-2; clone_size: once; d_call: NA; v_call: TRBV5-1
cdr3_nt: TGTGCCAGCAGTGAAGTGGGGGGGGACGGGGCCAACGTCCTGACTTTC; cdr3_aa: CASSEVGGDGANVLTF; j_call: TRBJ2-6; clone_size: once; d_call: TRBD2; v_call: TRBV2
cdr3_nt: TGTGCCAGCAGCCCGTCCAATGAAAAACTGTTTTTT; cdr3_aa: CASSPSNEKLFF; j_call: TRBJ1-4; clone_size: NA; d_call: NA; v_call: TRBV13
cdr3_nt: TGCGCCAGCAGCTTGGCCCCAGGGGTCCGATACGAGCAGTACTTC; cdr3_aa: CASSLAPGVRYEQYF; j_call: TRBJ2-7; clone_size: NA; d_call: NA; v_call: TRBV5-1
cdr3_nt: TGTGCCAGCAGTTACATAAGCCCCAACACCGGGGAGCTGTTTTTT; cdr3_aa: CASSYISPNTGELFF; j_call: TRBJ2-2; clone_size: few; d_call: NA; v_call: TRBV6-2/TRBV6-3
cdr3_nt: TGTGCCTCGCGGTCGGGGCTAGCGGGGGACTACGAGCAGTACTTC; cdr3_aa: CASRSGLAGDYEQYF; j_call: TRBJ2-7; clone_size: NA; d_call: TRBD2; v_call: TRBV6-5
cdr3_nt: TGCGCCAGCAGCCGAGGGACAGGGAGCTCCTACGAGCAGTACTTC; cdr3_aa: CASSRGTGSSYEQYF; j_call: TRBJ2-7; clone_size: NA; d_call: TRBD1; v_call: TRBV10-1
cdr3_nt: TGTGCCAGCTCAGGACAGGGGGGAACTGAAGCTTTCTTT; cdr3_aa: CASSGQGGTEAFF; j_call: TRBJ1-1; clone_size: once; d_call: TRBD1; v_call: TRBV18
cdr3_nt: TGTGCCAGCAGCCGGAGAGGGACCCCTCTAGATACGCAGTATTTT; cdr3_aa: CASSRRGTPLDTQYF; j_call: TRBJ2-3; clone_size: NA; d_call: NA; v_call: TRBV7-9
cdr3_nt: TGTGCCAGCAGCCTAAGCCGCCTGACAGGCCCCCTCACAGATACGCAGTATTTT; cdr3_aa: CASSLSRLTGPLTDTQYF; j_call: TRBJ2-3; clone_size: NA; d_call: NA; v_call: TRBV7-9
cdr3_nt: TGTGCCAGCAGCAATAACAGGGGTTTACGGGAAAAACTGTTTTTT; cdr3_aa: CASSNNRGLREKLFF; j_call: TRBJ1-4; clone_size: few; d_call: TRBD1; v_call: TRBV7-8
cdr3_nt: TGTGCCAGCAGCCAAGCTGGCCCGCACGGGACTAGCGGAGGAGAGACCCAGTACTTC; cdr3_aa: CASSQAGPHGTSGGETQYF; j_call: TRBJ2-5; clone_size: NA; d_call: TRBD2; v_call: TRBV3-1/TRBV3-2
cdr3_nt: TGCGCCAGCAGCATTACAGGGGGCTCCTACAATGAGCAGTTCTTC; cdr3_aa: CASSITGGSYNEQFF; j_call: TRBJ2-1; clone_size: NA; d_call: TRBD1; v_call: TRBV5-1
cdr3_nt: TGCGCCAGCAGATCCGGGACAGGGCCCTACGAGCAGTACTTC; cdr3_aa: CASRSGTGPYEQYF; j_call: TRBJ2-7; clone_size: NA; d_call: TRBD1; v_call: TRBV5-1
cdr3_nt: TGTGCCAGCAGGATGGACAGGGCTTTTGGCACAGATACGCAGTATTTT; cdr3_aa: CASRMDRAFGTDTQYF; j_call: TRBJ2-3; clone_size: NA; d_call: TRBD1; v_call: TRBV2
cdr3_nt: TGTGCCAGCAGTTACACGCGGTACGAGCAGTACTTC; cdr3_aa: CASSYTRYEQYF; j_call: TRBJ2-7; clone_size: few; d_call: NA; v_call: TRBV28
cdr3_nt: TGTGCCAGCAGCACTAGACGGCCGGTCCCCTACGAGCAGTACTTC; cdr3_aa: CASSTRRPVPYEQYF; j_call: TRBJ2-7; clone_size: NA; d_call: NA; v_call: TRBV6-5
cdr3_nt: TGTGCCAGCAGTTCCAGCGGGGACCTGGGTACCGGGGAGCTGTTTTTT; cdr3_aa: CASSSSGDLGTGELFF; j_call: TRBJ2-2; clone_size: NA; d_call: TRBD2; v_call: TRBV28
cdr3_nt: TGTGCCACCAGCACCGGGACAGGGGCCTACTACGAGCAGTACTTC; cdr3_aa: CATSTGTGAYYEQYF; j_call: TRBJ2-7; clone_size: NA; d_call: TRBD1; v_call: TRBV15
cdr3_nt: TGTGCCAGCAGCTTGACAATAAACTACGAGCAGTACTTC; cdr3_aa: CASSLTINYEQYF; j_call: TRBJ2-7; clone_size: NA; d_call: NA; v_call: TRBV28
cdr3_nt: TGTGCCAGTAGTATAAGGGACAGGGGTTCCTACGAGCAGTACTTC; cdr3_aa: CASSIRDRGSYEQYF; j_call: TRBJ2-7; clone_size: NA; d_call: TRBD1; v_call: TRBV19
cdr3_nt: TGTGCCTGGAGTCCAAGGGATTACGAGCAGTACTTC; cdr3_aa: CAWSPRDYEQYF; j_call: TRBJ2-7; clone_size: NA; d_call: NA; v_call: TRBV30
cdr3_nt: TGTGCCAGTAGTGACCGGAGTGAAGCTTTCTTT; cdr3_aa: CASSDRSEAFF; j_call: TRBJ1-1; clone_size: NA; d_call: NA; v_call: TRBV19
cdr3_nt: TGTGCCAGCTCACCAGGACCGGAGCTGGGACGGCGAAACACTGAAGCTTTCTTT; cdr3_aa: CASSPGPELGRRNTEAFF; j_call: TRBJ1-1; clone_size: NA; d_call: NA; v_call: TRBV18
cdr3_nt: TGCGCCAGCAGCTCAGGCTCTGGAAACACCATATATTTT; cdr3_aa: CASSSGSGNTIYF; j_call: TRBJ1-3; clone_size: NA; d_call: NA; v_call: TRBV5-1
cdr3_nt: TGTGCCAGCTCACTATTAGCGGGGTCCTACACCGGGGAGCTGTTTTTT; cdr3_aa: CASSLLAGSYTGELFF; j_call: TRBJ2-2; clone_size: NA; d_call: TRBD2; v_call: TRBV18
cdr3_nt: TGTGCCAGCAGCTTAGAGGGGACAGGGGGCGAGGAGCAGTTCTTC; cdr3_aa: CASSLEGTGGEEQFF; j_call: TRBJ2-1; clone_size: NA; d_call: TRBD1; v_call: TRBV11-3
cdr3_nt: TGTGCCAGCAGCTTAAGCGGCCTTTTCAATGAGCAGTTCTTC; cdr3_aa: CASSLSGLFNEQFF; j_call: TRBJ2-1; clone_size: NA; d_call: NA; v_call: TRBV7-3
cdr3_nt: TGTGCCAGCAGCCCGATGGGGGGGAACACTGAAGCTTTCTTT; cdr3_aa: CASSPMGGNTEAFF; j_call: TRBJ1-1; clone_size: NA; d_call: NA; v_call: TRBV3-1/TRBV3-2
cdr3_nt: TGCGCCAGCAGGCCCGACTTGAACACCGGGGAGCTGTTTTTT; cdr3_aa: CASRPDLNTGELFF; j_call: TRBJ2-2; clone_size: NA; d_call: NA; v_call: TRBV10-2
cdr3_nt: TGTGCCAGCTCACCTCTAGATAATGAGCAGTTCTTC; cdr3_aa: CASSPLDNEQFF; j_call: TRBJ2-1; clone_size: NA; d_call: NA; v_call: TRBV18
cdr3_nt: TGTGCCAGTCCAACGAGGGGACAGGGGACAACTAATGAAAAACTGTTTTTT; cdr3_aa: CASPTRGQGTTNEKLFF; j_call: TRBJ1-4; clone_size: NA; d_call: TRBD1; v_call: TRBV5-3
cdr3_nt: TGTGCCAGCAGCTCCCGGGGATCAGGGGCAAAGGTAAAGCTCTCCTACAATGAGCAGTTCTTC; cdr3_aa: CASSSRGSGAKVKLSYNEQFF; j_call: TRBJ2-1; clone_size: NA; d_call: NA; v_call: TRBV7-8
cdr3_nt: TGTGCCAGCAGCTTAGGAGGGGTACAAGAGACCCAGTACTTC; cdr3_aa: CASSLGGVQETQYF; j_call: TRBJ2-5; clone_size: NA; d_call: NA; v_call: TRBV11-2
cdr3_nt: TGCGCCAGCAGCCCTATCACCGTGTACAATGAGCAGTTCTTC; cdr3_aa: CASSPITVYNEQFF; j_call: TRBJ2-1; clone_size: NA; d_call: NA; v_call: TRBV4-1
cdr3_nt: TGCGCCAGCAGCTTGTGGCGACAGGGCACCTACGAGCAGTACTTC; cdr3_aa: CASSLWRQGTYEQYF; j_call: TRBJ2-7; clone_size: few; d_call: TRBD1; v_call: TRBV5-1
cdr3_nt: TGCGCCAGCAGCCCAGGACAGGGGACTCAGCCCCAGCATTTT; cdr3_aa: CASSPGQGTQPQHF; j_call: TRBJ1-5; clone_size: few; d_call: TRBD1; v_call: TRBV5-1
cdr3_nt: TGTGCCAGCAGCCAAGATATAAATCGCATCTACGAGCAGTACTTC; cdr3_aa: CASSQDINRIYEQYF; j_call: TRBJ2-7; clone_size: NA; d_call: NA; v_call: TRBV3-1/TRBV3-2
cdr3_nt: TGTGCCAGCAGCGTAGAAGCCCAAGTCGGCACAGATACGCAGTATTTT; cdr3_aa: CASSVEAQVGTDTQYF; j_call: TRBJ2-3; clone_size: NA; d_call: NA; v_call: TRBV9
cdr3_nt: TGTGCCAGCCGACTAGCGGGGGGTGAGCAGTTCTTC; cdr3_aa: CASRLAGGEQFF; j_call: TRBJ2-1; clone_size: once; d_call: TRBD2; v_call: TRBV6-5
cdr3_nt: TGCGCCAGCAGCGCGGGGACAGGGGATACCGGGGAGCTGTTTTTT; cdr3_aa: CASSAGTGDTGELFF; j_call: TRBJ2-2; clone_size: NA; d_call: TRBD1; v_call: TRBV5-1
cdr3_nt: TGTGCCAGCAGTGAAGCGGGGGGAGGGACCTACGAGCAGTACTTC; cdr3_aa: CASSEAGGGTYEQYF; j_call: TRBJ2-7; clone_size: NA; d_call: TRBD2; v_call: TRBV6-1
cdr3_nt: TGCGCCAGCAGCCAAGTTCGACTAGCGGGTTCAGATACGCAGTATTTT; cdr3_aa: CASSQVRLAGSDTQYF; j_call: TRBJ2-3; clone_size: many; d_call: TRBD2; v_call: TRBV4-1
cdr3_nt: TGTGCCAGCAGTGAGGGGGCCCCTGATCTATACGAGCAGTACTTC; cdr3_aa: CASSEGAPDLYEQYF; j_call: TRBJ2-7; clone_size: NA; d_call: NA; v_call: TRBV6-1